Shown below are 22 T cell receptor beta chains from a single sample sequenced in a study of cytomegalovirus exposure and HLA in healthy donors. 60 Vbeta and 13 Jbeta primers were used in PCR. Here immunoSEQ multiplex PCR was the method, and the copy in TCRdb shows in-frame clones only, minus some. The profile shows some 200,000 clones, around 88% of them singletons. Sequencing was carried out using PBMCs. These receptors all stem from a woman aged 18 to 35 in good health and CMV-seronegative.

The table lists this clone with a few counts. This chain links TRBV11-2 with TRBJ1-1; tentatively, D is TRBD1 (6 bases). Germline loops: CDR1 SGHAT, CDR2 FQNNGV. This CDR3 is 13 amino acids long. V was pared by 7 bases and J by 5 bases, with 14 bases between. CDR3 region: CASNLITGTEAFF. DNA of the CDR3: TGTGCCAGCAACCTAATCACAGGGACTGAAGCTTTCTTT.

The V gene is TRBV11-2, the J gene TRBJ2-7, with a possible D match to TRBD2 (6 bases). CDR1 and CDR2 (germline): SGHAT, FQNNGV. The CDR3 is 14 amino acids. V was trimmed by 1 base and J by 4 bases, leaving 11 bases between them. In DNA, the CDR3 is TGTGCCAGCAGCTTAGGAGGCGGGACGTACGAGCAGTACTTC. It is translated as CASSLGGGTYEQYF.

The CDR3 DNA follows: TGCGCCAGCAGCTCCGACAGGGGAAGATATGGCTACACCTTC. Residues: CASSSDRGRYGYTF. The chain combines TRBV4-3 with TRBJ1-2, with TRBD1 matching 8 bases. CDR3 length equals 14 residues. The germline V gene has CDR1 LGHNA and CDR2 YSLEER. Unmatched junction bases numbered 7, after V lost 5 bases and J lost 5 bases.

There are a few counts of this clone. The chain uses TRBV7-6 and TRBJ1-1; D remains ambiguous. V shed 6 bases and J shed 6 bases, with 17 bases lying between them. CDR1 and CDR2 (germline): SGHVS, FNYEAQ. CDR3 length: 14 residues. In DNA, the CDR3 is TGTGCCAGCAGTCCTGGCCGATGGAGCTCTGAAGCTTTCTTT. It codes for CASSPGRWSSEAFF.

CDR3 DNA: TGTGCCAGCAGCGCAATGGGGGGGACTGAAGCTTTCTTT. Amino acids: CASSAMGGTEAFF. The chain links TRBV6-4 to TRBJ1-1, with a possible D match to TRBD1 (5 bases). The CDR3 has 13 residues. Germline V gives CDR1 MRHNA, CDR2 SNTAGT. The germline V and J ends were trimmed by 6 bases and 5 bases, with 13 bases remaining between them.

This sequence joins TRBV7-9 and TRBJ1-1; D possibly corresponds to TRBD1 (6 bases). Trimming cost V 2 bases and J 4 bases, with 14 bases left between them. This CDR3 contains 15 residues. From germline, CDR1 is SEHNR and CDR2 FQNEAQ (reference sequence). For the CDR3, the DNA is TGTGCCAGCAGCTTAAACCCAGGGGCGACCACTGAAGCTTTCTTT. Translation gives CASSLNPGATTEAFF.

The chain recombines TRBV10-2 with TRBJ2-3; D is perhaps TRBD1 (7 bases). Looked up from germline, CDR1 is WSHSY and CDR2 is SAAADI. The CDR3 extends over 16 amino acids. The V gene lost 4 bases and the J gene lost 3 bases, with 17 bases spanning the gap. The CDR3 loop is CASSAVVEGATDTQYF. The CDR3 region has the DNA TGCGCCAGCAGTGCCGTTGTGGAGGGGGCGACAGATACGCAGTATTTT.

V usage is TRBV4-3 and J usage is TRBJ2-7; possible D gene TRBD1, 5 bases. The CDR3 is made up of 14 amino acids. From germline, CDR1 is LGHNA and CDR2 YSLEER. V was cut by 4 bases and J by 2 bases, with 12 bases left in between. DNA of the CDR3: TGCGCCAGCAGCCTAACAGGCCTTCCCTACGAGCAGTACTTC. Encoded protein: CASSLTGLPYEQYF.

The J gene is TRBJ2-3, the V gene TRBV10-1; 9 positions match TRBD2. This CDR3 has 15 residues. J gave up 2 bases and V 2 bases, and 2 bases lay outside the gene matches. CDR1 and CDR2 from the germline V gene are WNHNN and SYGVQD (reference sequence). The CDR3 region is CASSELAGPTDTQYF. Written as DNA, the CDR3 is TGCGCCAGCAGTGAGCTAGCGGGACCCACAGATACGCAGTATTTT.

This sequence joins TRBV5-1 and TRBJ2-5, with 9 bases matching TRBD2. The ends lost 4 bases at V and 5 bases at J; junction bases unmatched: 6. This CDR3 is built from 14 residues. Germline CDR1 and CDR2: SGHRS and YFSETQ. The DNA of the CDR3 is TGCGCCAGCAGCGTTAGCGGGAGTTGGGAGACCCAGTACTTC. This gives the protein CASSVSGSWETQYF.

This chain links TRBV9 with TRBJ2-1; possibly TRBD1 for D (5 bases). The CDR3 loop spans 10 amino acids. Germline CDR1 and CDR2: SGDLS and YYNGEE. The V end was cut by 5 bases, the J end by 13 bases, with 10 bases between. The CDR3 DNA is TGTGCCAGCAGGACAGCCGTTCAGTTCTTC. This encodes CASRTAVQFF.

The CDR3 region has the DNA TGCGCCAGCAGCGACCGGACTAGCGGCTACAATGAGCAGTTCTTC. Its protein product is CASSDRTSGYNEQFF. The rearrangement uses TRBV5-1 and TRBJ2-1; 10 bases are shared with TRBD2. V trimming: 4 bases; J trimming: 3 bases; junction bases outside the gene matches: 4. The length of the CDR3 is 15 residues. Germline V gene data show CDR1 as SGHRS and CDR2 as YFSETQ.

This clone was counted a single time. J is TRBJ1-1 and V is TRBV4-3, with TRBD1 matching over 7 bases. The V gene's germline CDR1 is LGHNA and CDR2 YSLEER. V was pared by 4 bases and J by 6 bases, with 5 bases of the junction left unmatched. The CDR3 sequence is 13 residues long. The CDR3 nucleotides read TGCGCCAGCAGCCGGCCAGGGGGTTCTGAAGCTTTCTTT. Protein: CASSRPGGSEAFF.

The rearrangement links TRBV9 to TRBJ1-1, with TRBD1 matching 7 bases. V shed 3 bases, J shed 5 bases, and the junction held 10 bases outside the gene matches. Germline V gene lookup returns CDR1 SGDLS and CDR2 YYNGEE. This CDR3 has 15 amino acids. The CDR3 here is CASSAGSQGRTEAFF. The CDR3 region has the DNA TGTGCCAGCAGCGCCGGGTCACAGGGGAGGACTGAAGCTTTCTTT.

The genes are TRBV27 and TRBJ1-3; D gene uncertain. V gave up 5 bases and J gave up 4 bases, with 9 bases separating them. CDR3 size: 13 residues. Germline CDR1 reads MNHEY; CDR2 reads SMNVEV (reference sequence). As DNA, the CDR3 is TGTGCCAGCAGTCCCTTGAGCGGAAACACCATATATTTT. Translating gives CASSPLSGNTIYF.

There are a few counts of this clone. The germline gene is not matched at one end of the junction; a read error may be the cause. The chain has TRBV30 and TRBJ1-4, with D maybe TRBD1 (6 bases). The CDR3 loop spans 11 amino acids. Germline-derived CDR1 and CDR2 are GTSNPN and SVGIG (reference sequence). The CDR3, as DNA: TGTGCCTGGAGTGTACAGGGACGCCCTCTTTTT. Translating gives CAWSVQGRPLF.

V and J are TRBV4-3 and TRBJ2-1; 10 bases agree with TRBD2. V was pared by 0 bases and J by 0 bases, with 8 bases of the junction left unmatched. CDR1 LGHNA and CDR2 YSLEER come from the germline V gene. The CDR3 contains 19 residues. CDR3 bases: TGCGCCAGCAGCCAAGAGACGACTAGCGGGCGGAGCTCCTACAATGAGCAGTTCTTC. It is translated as CASSQETTSGRSSYNEQFF.

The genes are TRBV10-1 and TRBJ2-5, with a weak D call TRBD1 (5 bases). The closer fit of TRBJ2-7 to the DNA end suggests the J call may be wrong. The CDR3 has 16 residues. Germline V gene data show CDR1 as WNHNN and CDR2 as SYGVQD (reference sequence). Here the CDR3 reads CASSESKGRPPYEQYF. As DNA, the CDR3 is TGCGCCAGCAGTGAGTCCAAGGGGCGACCTCCCTACGAGCAGTACTTC.

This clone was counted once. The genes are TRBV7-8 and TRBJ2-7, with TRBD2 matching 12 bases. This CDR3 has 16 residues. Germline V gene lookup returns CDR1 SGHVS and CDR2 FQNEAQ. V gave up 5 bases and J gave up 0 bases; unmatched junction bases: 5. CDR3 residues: CASSRGLAGSSYEQYF. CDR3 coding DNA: TGTGCCAGCAGCAGGGGACTAGCGGGCTCCTCCTACGAGCAGTACTTC. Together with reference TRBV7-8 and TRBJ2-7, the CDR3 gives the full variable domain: GAGVSQSPRYKVAKRGQDVALRCDPISGHVSLFWYQQALGQGPEFLTYFQNEAQLDKSGLPSDRFFAERPEGSVSTLKIQRTQQEDSAVYLCASSRGLAGSSYEQYFGPGTRLTVT.

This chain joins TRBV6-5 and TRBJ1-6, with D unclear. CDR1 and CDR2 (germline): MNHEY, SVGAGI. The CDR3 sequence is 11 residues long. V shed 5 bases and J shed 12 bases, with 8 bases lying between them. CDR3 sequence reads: CASSIGGPLHF. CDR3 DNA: TGTGCCAGCAGTATAGGAGGACCCCTCCACTTT.

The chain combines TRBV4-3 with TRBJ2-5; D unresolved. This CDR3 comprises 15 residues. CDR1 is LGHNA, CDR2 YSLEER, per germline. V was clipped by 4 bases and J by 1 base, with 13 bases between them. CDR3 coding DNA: TGCGCCAGCAGCCCCTCCCCCAGCGCCCAAGAGACCCAGTACTTC. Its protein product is CASSPSPSAQETQYF.

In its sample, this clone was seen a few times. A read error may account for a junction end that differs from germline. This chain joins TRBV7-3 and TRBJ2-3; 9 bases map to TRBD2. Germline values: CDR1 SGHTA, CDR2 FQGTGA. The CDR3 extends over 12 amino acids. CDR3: CASSLTGTSRDF. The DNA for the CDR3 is TGTGCCAGCAGCTTAACCGGGACTAGCAGGGATTTT.